This T cell receptor beta chain was sequenced for a study of CD8 T cells in ankylosing spondylitis. Findings of the study overall: Blood of patients with ankylosing spondylitis appeared to be characterized by a TCR beta motif of several highly homologous variants. Reportedly, disease-linked clones are significantly enriched in ankylosing spondylitis patients' matched synovial fluid.

Trimming took 0 bases from V and 2 from J; bases not matched to a gene: 5. CDR1 and CDR2 (germline): SGHDT, YYEEEE. CDR3 length: 16 amino acids. TCRdb fed the 5' RACE reads into MiXCR, producing one record per CDR3 protein. The repertoire holds 200,000 to 250,000 distinct CDR3 sequences, with about 17% as singletons. This clonotype has just a few counts. Its cognate antigen is unknown. The chain couples TRBV5-6 to TRBJ2-1; TRBD2 matches at 7 bases. The source material was blood, either unsorted or a sorted T cell fraction (not recorded which). The sequence was collected from a male donor with ankylosing spondylitis. CDR3 residues: CASSLEVLAAYNEQFF. In DNA form, the CDR3 reads TGTGCCAGCAGCTTGGAGGTGCTAGCGGCCTACAATGAGCAGTTCTTC. The variable domain in full, with the rest retrieved from reference TRBV5-6 and TRBJ2-1, is DAGVTQSPTHLIKTRGQQVTLRCSPKSGHDTVSWYQQALGQGPQFIFQYYEEEERQRGNFPDRFSGHQFPNYSSELNVNALLLGDSALYLCASSLEVLAAYNEQFFGPGTRLTVL.